This T cell receptor (beta chain) was sequenced for a study of T cells expressing NK-cell markers. Study in general: CD3+CD56+NKG2C+, CD3+CD56+NKG2C- and CD3+CD56-NKG2C+ T cells, once sorted, supplied the TCR beta repertoires. Seven donors tested HCMV-seropositive and one tested seronegative among the eight sequenced. Study observations and caveats: Of the CD8+ T cell pool in several donors, roughly 1.0-7.5% was accounted for by dominant NKG2C+ clonotypes.

Turning to this clonotype: The target antigen is unknown.

TCRdb reprocessed the 5' RACE reads, keeping one entry per CDR3 protein, no DNA. The sample includes about 380,000 distinct CDR3 sequences. The sequencing sample was made of blood T cells: a sorted CD56 or NKG2C T cell subset, CD4+ or CD8+ T cells, or bulk PBMC T cells (not recorded which). This clonotype was obtained from a man aged 18-75 years in good health.

The CDR3 here is CASSAGTNQETQYF. This sequence joins TRBV7-7 and TRBJ2-5; TCRdb reports TRBD2, a call that lacks DNA to check it against. The CDR3 covers 14 residues. CDR1 SSHAT and CDR2 FNYEAQ come from the germline V gene (reference sequence). Full variable domain (outside the CDR3, taken from reference TRBV7-7 and TRBJ2-5): GAGVSQSPRYKVTKRGQDVTLRCDPISSHATLYWYQQALGQGPEFLTYFNYEAQPDKSGLPSDRFSAERPEGSISTLTIQRTEQRDSAMYRCASSAGTNQETQYFGPGTRLLVL.